These 30 T cell receptor beta chains were all obtained from the same sample, sequenced in a study of blood T cell repertoires in COVID-19. The protocol was immunoSEQ multiplex PCR, while the TCRdb copy is restricted to in-frame clones and leaves out a portion. The profile covers almost 500,000 clones, with 80% to 90% appearing a single time and around 7.9% taken by the ten largest. Sequenced material: PBMCs or T cells enriched from blood (not recorded which). The receptors derive from a woman aged 55-70 years who had recovered from COVID-19.

V is TRBV19 and J is TRBJ1-4; D not certain. CDR3 size: 13 residues. Germline V gives CDR1 LNHDA, CDR2 SQIVND (reference sequence). The V and J ends lost 7 bases and 7 bases respectively, with 13 bases between them. The CDR3 coding sequence is TGTGCCAGTACTCGGGATCCGGGTGAAAAACTGTTTTTT. As protein: CASTRDPGEKLFF.

The chain uses TRBV25-1 and TRBJ1-3; 7 nucleotides align to TRBD1. Unmatched junction bases numbered 4, after V lost 4 bases and J lost 4 bases. CDR3 length equals 14 residues. CDR1 is MGHDK and CDR2 is SYGVNS in the germline V gene. In DNA form, the CDR3 reads TGTGCCAGCAGTGTACAGGGGTTCGGAAACACCATATATTTT. It codes for CASSVQGFGNTIYF. The variable domain in full, completed from reference TRBV25-1 and TRBJ1-3, reads EADIYQTPRYLVIGTGKKITLECSQTMGHDKMYWYQQDPGMELHLIHYSYGVNSTEKGDLSSESTVSRIRTEHFPLTLESARPSHTSQYLCASSVQGFGNTIYFGEGSWLTVV.

The chain combines TRBV28 with TRBJ1-5; D is uncertain. The germline V gene encodes CDR1 MDHEN and CDR2 SYDVKM. Trimming took 7 bases from V and 3 from J, leaving 10 bases between them. The CDR3 runs to 13 residues. CDR3 coding DNA: TGTGCCAGCACGGTGCGGCTCAATCAGCCCCAGCATTTT. This translates into CASTVRLNQPQHF.

This clone was seen once. This chain connects TRBV4-2 to TRBJ1-6, with D hard to call. V lost 2 bases and J lost 1, with 21 bases in between. The CDR3 spans 20 residues. Germline-derived CDR1 and CDR2 are LGHNA and YNFKEQ. In DNA, the CDR3 is TGTGCCAGCAGCCAAAGCTCTAGGTATGGAGGGTATTCCTATAATTCACCCCTCCACTTT. This codes for CASSQSSRYGGYSYNSPLHF.

The chain combines TRBV7-9 with TRBJ1-1; D is perhaps TRBD1 (6 bases). This CDR3 comprises 14 residues. Trimming took 4 bases from V and 1 from J, leaving 10 bases between them. The germline gives CDR1 SEHNR, CDR2 FQNEAQ (reference sequence). In DNA, the CDR3 is TGTGCCAGCAGCTCCTGGACAGAGAACACTGAAGCTTTCTTT. Protein sequence: CASSSWTENTEAFF.

The rearrangement uses TRBV24-1 and TRBJ2-3, with 13 nucleotides matching TRBD2. Germline values: CDR1 KGHDR, CDR2 SFDVKD. The trim removed 3 bases at V and 7 bases at J, leaving 6 bases unmatched. The CDR3 has 16 amino acids. CDR3 sequence reads: CATSDQLAGGPNTQYF. DNA of the CDR3: TGTGCCACCAGTGATCAACTAGCGGGGGGGCCAAATACGCAGTATTTT.

The gene calls are TRBV6-6 and TRBJ1-1; 7 bases fit TRBD1. Germline loops: CDR1 MNHNY, CDR2 SVGAGI (reference sequence). CDR3 length: 16 residues. V trimming: 2 bases; J trimming: 6 bases; junction bases outside the gene matches: 12. The chain's CDR3 is CASSYPFDREEAEAFF. For the CDR3, the DNA is TGTGCCAGCAGTTACCCCTTCGACAGGGAAGAGGCTGAAGCTTTCTTT.

This chain connects TRBV7-8 to TRBJ2-1; TRBD2 matches at 14 bases. The junction had 7 bases not matched to a gene; V was cut back by 6 bases and J by 9 bases. The germline CDR1 and CDR2 sequences are SGHVS and FQNEAQ. The CDR3 contains 15 residues. The DNA for the CDR3 is TGTGCCAGCAGACAAGGGACTAGCGGGGGCTTTGAGCAGTTCTTC. Translation gives CASRQGTSGGFEQFF.

This clone was counted only a few times. V is TRBV6-4 and J is TRBJ1-1; 7 nucleotides match TRBD1. Germline values: CDR1 MRHNA, CDR2 SNTAGT. The trim removed 6 bases at V and 1 base at J, leaving 5 bases unmatched. This CDR3 is built from 14 residues. CDR3 bases: TGTGCCAGCAGGCCCGACAGGGCGAACACTGAAGCTTTCTTT. Encoded protein: CASRPDRANTEAFF.

The gene calls are TRBV5-1 and TRBJ1-4; perhaps TRBD1 as D (5 bases). Germline CDR1 SGHRS, CDR2 YFSETQ. CDR3 size: 14 residues. V lost 5 bases, J lost 2 bases, and 10 bases lay in between. DNA for the CDR3: TGCGCCAGCAGACAGACAGTCACTAATGAAAAACTGTTTTTT. Protein sequence: CASRQTVTNEKLFF.

This chain joins TRBV10-3 and TRBJ1-1; 9 nucleotides align to TRBD1. Germline V gene sequence: CDR1 ENHRY, CDR2 SYGVKD. Trimming cost V 8 bases and J 11 bases; bases outside gene matches: 9. The CDR3 extends over 12 amino acids. DNA for the CDR3: TGTGCCATCGGAGGGGACAGGGCGTCGGCTTTCTTT. It yields the protein CAIGGDRASAFF.

This rearrangement joins TRBV19 to TRBJ1-6; 12 bases are shared with TRBD1. The V gene's germline CDR1 is LNHDA and CDR2 SQIVND (reference sequence). J was trimmed by 5 bases and V by 3 bases; bases with no gene match: 8. The CDR3 extends over 18 amino acids. The CDR3 nucleotides are TGTGCCAGTAGTATTTCGGGACAGGGGGCGGCCGATAATTCACCCCTCCACTTT. This codes for CASSISGQGAADNSPLHF.

The chain couples TRBV3-1 (or the pseudogene TRBV3-2) to TRBJ1-2, with D tentatively TRBD1 (5 bases). V shed 4 bases and J shed 3 bases, with 9 bases lying between them. The CDR3 is 13 residues long. Germline CDR1 LGHDT, CDR2 YNNKEL (reference sequence). In DNA form, the CDR3 reads TGTGCCAGCAGCCTGTTGACAGACTATGGCTACACCTTC. Protein sequence: CASSLLTDYGYTF.

The genes are TRBV4-1 and TRBJ1-2; 9 bases line up with TRBD1. This CDR3 comprises 15 residues. CDR1 and CDR2 from the germline V gene are MGHRA and YSYEKL. J was trimmed by 4 bases and V by 1 base; bases with no gene match: 4. The DNA for the CDR3 is TGCGCCAGCAGCCAAGGACAGGGGGGCATCTATGGCTACACCTTC. Its translation: CASSQGQGGIYGYTF.

The chain is built from TRBV2 and TRBJ2-3; D might be TRBD1 (6 bases). The germline gives CDR1 SNHLY, CDR2 FYNNEI. The germline V and J ends were trimmed by 1 base and 8 bases, with 13 bases remaining between them. The CDR3 spans 14 residues. CDR3: CASSEGDTSFTQYF. CDR3 coding DNA: TGTGCCAGCAGTGAAGGGGACACTTCTTTTACGCAGTATTTT. Variable domain in full (rest from reference TRBV2 and TRBJ2-3): EPEVTQTPSHQVTQMGQEVILRCVPISNHLYFYWYRQILGQKVEFLVSFYNNEISEKSEIFDDQFSVERPDGSNFTLKIRSTKLEDSAMYFCASSEGDTSFTQYFGPGTRLTVL.

This clone was recorded once. The V and J genes are TRBV3-1 (or the pseudogene TRBV3-2) and TRBJ2-5, with D unclear. V lost 0 bases and J lost 4, with 9 bases in between. Germline V lookup: CDR1 LGHDT, CDR2 YNNKEL (reference sequence). The CDR3 sequence is 14 residues long. The CDR3 reads CASSQEWAPETQYF. Written as DNA, the CDR3 is TGTGCCAGCAGCCAAGAGTGGGCACCAGAGACCCAGTACTTC.

V is TRBV5-4 and J is TRBJ2-1; 11 nucleotides agree with TRBD2. CDR1 is SGHNT and CDR2 is YYREEE in the germline V gene (reference sequence). V lost 0 bases, J lost 0 bases, and 11 bases stayed unmatched. CDR3 length equals 20 residues. Written as DNA, the CDR3 is TGTGCCAGCAGCTTGGCTGGGCTAGCGGGGGGTTTTAGCTCCTACAATGAGCAGTTCTTC. It yields the protein CASSLAGLAGGFSSYNEQFF.

The chain joins TRBV29-1 to TRBJ2-3; perhaps TRBD1 as D (6 bases). Trimming stripped 1 base from V and 0 bases from J, with 14 bases between. The CDR3 is 16 residues long. Germline V lookup: CDR1 SQVTM, CDR2 ANQGSEA. CDR3 amino acids: CSVEGITGSSTDTQYF. The CDR3 bases are TGCAGCGTTGAAGGTATAACAGGGAGTAGCACAGATACGCAGTATTTT.

The chain is built from TRBV12-5 and TRBJ2-3; a weak D match, TRBD1 (5 bases). CDR3 length: 15 residues. Trimming took off 1 base at V and 2 bases at J, with 10 bases between the two ends. Germline V gives CDR1 LGHNT, CDR2 FRNRAP. CDR3 DNA sequence: TGTGCTAGTGGTTTGGGACAGACAACCACAGATACGCAGTATTTT. Amino acid sequence: CASGLGQTTTDTQYF.

V usage is TRBV10-2 and J usage is TRBJ2-6; D remains unclear. The CDR3 runs 16 residues. The germline V gene has CDR1 WSHSY and CDR2 SAAADI. V shed 5 bases and J shed 0 bases, with 11 bases lying between them. The CDR3 reads CASSTGSSSGANVLTF. In nucleotides, the CDR3 is TGCGCCAGCAGTACCGGGTCCAGCTCTGGGGCCAACGTCCTGACTTTC.

The V call is TRBV10-3, the J call TRBJ1-2; 9 nucleotides align to TRBD1. CDR1 is ENHRY and CDR2 is SYGVKD in the germline V gene. Trimming at V came to 0 bases and at J to 5 bases, leaving 13 bases not matched to a gene. There are 18 residues in the CDR3. CDR3 nucleotides: TGTGCCATCAGTGAGTCGGCGAGAGGGGGACAGGGCGTTTATGGCTACACCTTC. As protein: CAISESARGGQGVYGYTF.

The V call is TRBV4-1, the J call TRBJ1-2; 9 bases fit TRBD1. Germline trimming cut 2 bases from V and 8 bases from J; bases unmatched to any gene: 9. The CDR3 runs 15 residues. In germline, CDR1 is MGHRA, CDR2 YSYEKL. CDR3: CASSQPEQGAGGYTF. Written as DNA, the CDR3 is TGCGCCAGCAGCCAACCCGAACAGGGGGCCGGGGGCTACACCTTC.

The gene calls are TRBV7-2 and TRBJ1-1; D unresolved. The germline V gene encodes CDR1 SGHTA and CDR2 FQGNSA. Trimming removed 3 bases at V and 0 bases at J, with 8 bases between. The CDR3 is 14 residues long. The CDR3 loop is CASSFELMNTEAFF. In DNA form, the CDR3 reads TGTGCCAGCAGCTTCGAACTGATGAACACTGAAGCTTTCTTT. Full variable domain (missing parts from reference TRBV7-2 and TRBJ1-1): GAGVSQSPSNKVTEKGKDVELRCDPISGHTALYWYRQSLGQGLEFLIYFQGNSAPDKSGLPSDRFSAERTGGSVSTLTIQRTQQEDSAVYLCASSFELMNTEAFFGQGTRLTVV.

The J gene is TRBJ2-7, the V gene TRBV5-4; the D gene is possibly TRBD1 (5 bases). The V gene's germline CDR1 is SGHNT and CDR2 YYREEE (reference sequence). This CDR3 spans 15 amino acids. Trimming took off 2 bases at V and 4 bases at J, with 16 bases between the two ends. The CDR3 DNA reads as TGTGCCAGCAGCTTAATTAGAGACAGATATTACGAGCAGTACTTC. This encodes CASSLIRDRYYEQYF.

The V and J genes are TRBV25-1 and TRBJ1-2, with 9 bases fitting TRBD1. With 3 bases clipped from V and 2 bases from J, the junction kept 4 bases outside the gene matches. CDR3 size: 15 residues. Germline V CDR1 and CDR2: MGHDK, SYGVNS. CDR3 region: CASSDPGTGNYGYTF. In DNA form, the CDR3 reads TGTGCCAGCAGTGATCCCGGGACAGGGAACTATGGCTACACCTTC.

The chain employs TRBV5-1 and TRBJ2-3; 8 bases are a match to TRBD2. Per germline, CDR1 SGHRS and CDR2 YFSETQ. Trimming took 3 bases from V and 3 from J; bases not matched to a gene: 6. The CDR3 covers 15 residues. The CDR3 here is CASSWRGENTDTQYF. For the CDR3, the DNA is TGCGCCAGCAGCTGGCGGGGGGAGAATACAGATACGCAGTATTTT.

Regarding this clone: This specimen includes other DNA sequences encoding the same CDR3. This CDR3 is CASSEAREAFF. The CDR3 DNA is TGTGCCAGCAGTGAAGCGCGTGAAGCTTTCTTT. The J gene is TRBJ1-1, the V gene TRBV2; D unresolved. V was trimmed by 0 bases and J by 7 bases, leaving 3 bases between them. Germline V gives CDR1 SNHLY, CDR2 FYNNEI. The CDR3 spans 11 residues.

This sequence joins TRBV7-6 and TRBJ2-3; 8 positions agree with TRBD2. This CDR3 spans 16 amino acids. V lost 5 bases, J lost 5 bases, and 12 bases stayed unmatched. CDR1 and CDR2 (germline): SGHVS, FNYEAQ. CDR3: CASSPPPGGHGDTQYF. CDR3 DNA sequence: TGTGCCAGCAGCCCCCCCCCGGGGGGGCATGGAGATACGCAGTATTTT.

The chain links TRBV12-3 or TRBV12-4 to TRBJ2-7; 8 bases fit TRBD1. This CDR3 region has 13 residues. The V gene end was trimmed by 4 bases and the J gene end by 6 bases; junction bases not matched to a gene: 5. The CDR3 here is CASSSGGRSEQYV. The CDR3 DNA is TGTGCCAGCAGTTCAGGGGGCCGCTCCGAGCAGTACGTC.

The J gene is TRBJ2-2, the V gene TRBV6-6; 7 bases are a match to TRBD1. CDR3 length: 13 amino acids. Germline trimming cut 8 bases from V and 7 bases from J; bases unmatched to any gene: 7. Germline CDR1 and CDR2: MNHNY and SVGAGI (reference sequence). The CDR3 coding sequence is TGTGCCAGCGGCTACAGGGGCATCGGGGAGCTGTTTTTT. Translation: CASGYRGIGELFF.